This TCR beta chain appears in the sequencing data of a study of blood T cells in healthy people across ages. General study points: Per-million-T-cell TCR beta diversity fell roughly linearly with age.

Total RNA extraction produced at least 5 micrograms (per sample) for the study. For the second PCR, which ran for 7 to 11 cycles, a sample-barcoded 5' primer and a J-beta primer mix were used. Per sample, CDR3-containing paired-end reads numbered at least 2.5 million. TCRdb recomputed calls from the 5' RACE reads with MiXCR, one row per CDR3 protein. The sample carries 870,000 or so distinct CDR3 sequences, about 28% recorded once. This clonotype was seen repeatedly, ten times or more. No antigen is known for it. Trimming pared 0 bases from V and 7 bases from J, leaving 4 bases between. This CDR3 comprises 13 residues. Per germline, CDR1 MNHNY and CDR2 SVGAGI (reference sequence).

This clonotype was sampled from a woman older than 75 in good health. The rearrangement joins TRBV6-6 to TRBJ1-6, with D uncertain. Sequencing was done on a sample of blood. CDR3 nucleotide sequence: TGTGCCAGCAGTTACTCCGGGAATTCACCCCTCCACTTT. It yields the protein CASSYSGNSPLHF.